A selection of T cell receptor beta chains follows, all from one sample in a study of CD8 T cells in Susac syndrome. TCRdb reprocessed the immunoSEQ multiplex PCR reads with MiXCR, giving one entry per CDR3 protein. Of more than 110,000 distinct CDR3 sequences in the sample, 95% were seen once. The sequenced sample was CD4+ T cells from PBMCs. Receptor source: a human donor with Susac syndrome. Both conserved end residues are part of each CDR3. Each record gives: CDR3 protein, CDR3 DNA, clone size, V gene, J gene, D gene. D genes are given only for firm matches. Size values are once, few and many counts, or a class for expanded clones, and some rows have none.

CASSFTTSKIANEQFF	TGTGCCAGCAGTTTTACGACTAGCAAGATTGCTAATGAGCAGTTCTTC	NA	TRBV9	TRBJ2-1	TRBD2
CASSQETPTGYSYEQYF	TGTGCCAGCAGCCAAGAGACACCCACAGGGTACTCCTACGAGCAGTACTTC	NA	TRBV14	TRBJ2-7	NA
CASSQADTDTQYF	TGTGCCAGCAGCCAAGCCGATACGGATACGCAGTATTTT	NA	TRBV3-1	TRBJ2-3	NA
CASSVGAEETQYF	TGTGCCAGCAGCGTGGGGGCGGAAGAGACCCAGTACTTC	NA	TRBV9	TRBJ2-5	NA
CASSSTLRTGYEQYF	TGCGCCAGCAGCTCGACACTGAGGACGGGCTACGAGCAGTACTTC	NA	TRBV5-1	TRBJ2-7	NA
CAGGSDGYTF	TGCGCCGGAGGATCCGATGGCTACACCTTC	NA	TRBV29-1	TRBJ1-2	NA
CATSDQGTDYGYTF	TGTGCCACCAGTGATCAAGGGACAGACTATGGCTACACCTTC	once	TRBV24-1	TRBJ1-2	TRBD1
CASGVAGVFTGELFF	TGTGCCAGTGGAGTAGCGGGAGTTTTTACCGGGGAGCTGTTTTTT	NA	TRBV19	TRBJ2-2	TRBD2
CASSVTQGKDTQYF	TGTGCCAGCAGCGTCACTCAGGGGAAGGATACGCAGTATTTT	NA	TRBV9	TRBJ2-3	NA
CASSTGYQETQYF	TGTGCCAGCAGTACAGGGTACCAAGAGACCCAGTACTTC	NA	TRBV6-1	TRBJ2-5	NA
CATQGPSYEQYF	TGTGCCACCCAAGGGCCCTCCTACGAGCAGTACTTC	once	TRBV3-1	TRBJ2-7	NA
CASSQWGNGAYEQYF	TGCGCCAGCAGCCAGTGGGGGAACGGAGCCTACGAGCAGTACTTC	NA	TRBV4-3	TRBJ2-7	NA
CASSLRSDYYNEQFF	TGCGCCAGCAGCTTGCGTAGCGACTACTACAATGAGCAGTTCTTC	NA	TRBV5-1	TRBJ2-1	NA
CASSYEVGRTKGTPEQFF	TGTGCCAGCAGTTACGAGGTAGGAAGGACCAAGGGGACCCCAGAGCAGTTCTTC	NA	TRBV6-2/TRBV6-3	TRBJ2-1	NA
CASSYRSYGYTF	TGTGCCAGCAGTTACCGGTCCTATGGCTACACCTTC	NA	TRBV6-2/TRBV6-3	TRBJ1-2	NA
CASQIGTGGSEPQHF	TGTGCCAGCCAGATCGGGACAGGGGGCTCGGAGCCCCAGCATTTT	NA	TRBV2	TRBJ1-5	TRBD1
CASSQDLTAVYNEQFF	TGCGCCAGCAGCCAAGATTTAACCGCAGTTTACAATGAGCAGTTCTTC	NA	TRBV4-3	TRBJ2-1	NA
CASSLRTHSYGYTF	TGTGCCAGCAGTTTGAGGACGCATTCCTATGGCTACACCTTC	NA	TRBV28	TRBJ1-2	NA
CSVIGSGPGNQPQHF	TGCAGCGTTATTGGGTCAGGGCCGGGCAATCAGCCCCAGCATTTT	NA	TRBV29-1	TRBJ1-5	NA
CASTLQGSPYNEQFF	TGTGCCAGCACCCTACAGGGGTCTCCCTACAATGAGCAGTTCTTC	NA	TRBV12-3/TRBV12-4	TRBJ2-1	TRBD1
CASSERKGRNSYGYTF	TGTGCCAGCAGCGAAAGGAAGGGTCGAAACAGTTATGGCTACACCTTC	NA	TRBV14	TRBJ1-2	NA
CSVWSSGNTIYF	TGCAGCGTCTGGAGCTCTGGAAACACCATATATTTT	NA	TRBV29-1	TRBJ1-3	NA
CGGASSTGELFF	TGTGGCGGGGCCTCGTCCACCGGGGAGCTGTTTTTT	NA	TRBV28	TRBJ2-2	NA
CASSSSRGGRTAQHF	TGTGCCAGCAGTTCGAGTCGGGGGGGGCGTACGGCCCAGCATTTT	NA	TRBV12-3/TRBV12-4	TRBJ1-5	NA
CSAFGGRWDEQYF	TGCAGTGCTTTTGGGGGCAGGTGGGACGAGCAGTACTTC	NA	TRBV20-1	TRBJ2-7	NA
CASSLTDTYTYNEQFF	TGTGCCAGCAGCCTCACGGACACATATACCTACAATGAGCAGTTCTTC	NA	TRBV11-2	TRBJ2-1	NA
CASSPRWLANEQFF	TGTGCCAGCAGCCCTCGGTGGTTAGCTAATGAGCAGTTCTTC	NA	TRBV27	TRBJ2-1	NA
CRIEAGGTDTQYF	TGCAGAATCGAAGCGGGAGGCACAGATACGCAGTATTTT	NA	TRBV20-1	TRBJ2-3	TRBD2
CASSLIHRPYEQYF	TGTGCCAGCAGCTTAATCCACCGACCCTACGAGCAGTACTTC	NA	TRBV11-2	TRBJ2-7	NA
CASSLAGQGSTDTQYF	TGTGCCAGCAGCTTAGCAGGGCAGGGAAGTACAGATACGCAGTATTTT	NA	TRBV11-2	TRBJ2-3	NA
CATSTDRGRPYEQYF	TGTGCCACCAGCACGGACAGGGGGCGACCCTACGAGCAGTACTTC	NA	TRBV15	TRBJ2-7	TRBD1
CASRTTHSYNEQFF	TGTGCCAGCAGAACCACACATTCATACAATGAGCAGTTCTTC	once	TRBV27	TRBJ2-1	NA
CASSVGANTEAFF	TGTGCCAGCAGCGTAGGCGCGAACACTGAAGCTTTCTTT	NA	TRBV9	TRBJ1-1	NA
CASSPAGGGETQYF	TGTGCCAGCAGCCCCGCTGGGGGGGGAGAGACCCAGTACTTC	NA	TRBV7-2	TRBJ2-5	TRBD2
CAWSSTRLSGGSSGNIQYF	TGTGCCTGGAGTAGTACCCGTCTAAGCGGGGGGTCAAGTGGAAACATTCAGTACTTC	NA	TRBV30	TRBJ2-4	TRBD2
CASSPPAKNIQYF	TGCGCCAGCAGCCCACCAGCCAAAAACATTCAGTACTTC	NA	TRBV5-1	TRBJ2-4	NA
CASSQGHPSGANVLTF	TGTGCCAGCAGCCAAGGCCACCCCTCGGGGGCCAACGTCCTGACTTTC	NA	TRBV14	TRBJ2-6	NA
CASSQERVQETQYF	TGCGCCAGCAGCCAAGAGAGGGTCCAAGAGACCCAGTACTTC	NA	TRBV4-1	TRBJ2-5	NA
CASRPQVPYEQYF	TGTGCCAGCAGACCGCAGGTACCCTACGAGCAGTACTTC	few	TRBV27	TRBJ2-7	NA
CASSIPRVVSDTQYF	TGTGCCAGCAGCATTCCTAGAGTAGTGTCAGATACGCAGTATTTT	NA	TRBV28	TRBJ2-3	NA
CSAPGQGRYEQYF	TGCAGTGCCCCGGGACAGGGAAGATACGAGCAGTACTTC	NA	TRBV20-1	TRBJ2-7	TRBD1
CASRELAEWNIQYF	TGCGCCAGCAGGGAACTAGCGGAGTGGAACATTCAGTACTTC	NA	TRBV10-2	TRBJ2-4	TRBD2
CSASPGQGFGTEAFF	TGCAGTGCCAGTCCGGGACAGGGGTTTGGCACTGAAGCTTTCTTT	NA	TRBV20-1	TRBJ1-1	TRBD1
CASSYGQEVQPQHF	TGTGCCAGCAGTTACGGACAGGAGGTTCAGCCCCAGCATTTT	once	TRBV6-2/TRBV6-3	TRBJ1-5	TRBD1
CASSFAGGAEQPQHF	TGCGCCAGCAGCTTTGCAGGGGGCGCGGAACAGCCCCAGCATTTT	NA	TRBV5-1	TRBJ1-5	TRBD1
CASSTTVQPQHF	TGTGCCAGCAGTACGACAGTTCAGCCCCAGCATTTT	NA	TRBV12-3/TRBV12-4	TRBJ1-5	NA
CASSSQQGREQFF	TGTGCCAGCAGCTCCCAACAGGGGCGGGAGCAGTTCTTC	NA	TRBV5-4	TRBJ2-1	TRBD1
CASSPKGDTQYF	TGTGCCAGCTCACCAAAAGGAGATACGCAGTATTTT	NA	TRBV18	TRBJ2-3	NA
CAQTSGSSYNEQFF	TGTGCCCAAACGAGCGGAAGCTCCTACAATGAGCAGTTCTTC	NA	TRBV30	TRBJ2-1	NA
CASSWSGTSPNQPQHF	TGTGCCAGCAGTTGGTCCGGGACATCTCCCAATCAGCCCCAGCATTTT	NA	TRBV27	TRBJ1-5	NA
CASSFSSQGRRGDTQYF	TGTGCCAGCAGTTTCTCCTCACAGGGGCGCAGGGGAGATACGCAGTATTTT	NA	TRBV28	TRBJ2-3	TRBD1
CASSQKTMNTEAFF	TGTGCCAGCAGTCAGAAGACAATGAACACTGAAGCTTTCTTT	NA	TRBV27	TRBJ1-1	NA
CASSPSGGSYGYTF	TGTGCCAGCAGTCCATCAGGGGGCAGCTATGGCTACACCTTC	NA	TRBV12-3/TRBV12-4	TRBJ1-2	TRBD1
CASSFPGSPRYEQYF	TGTGCCAGCAGCTTCCCGGGGTCACCTAGATACGAGCAGTACTTC	NA	TRBV12-3/TRBV12-4	TRBJ2-7	NA
CASSPRDRQDTQYF	TGTGCCAGCAGCCCCCGGGACAGGCAAGATACGCAGTATTTT	once	TRBV3-1	TRBJ2-3	TRBD1
CASSPSGIYEQYF	TGTGCCAGCAGCCCGTCAGGGATATACGAGCAGTACTTC	NA	TRBV11-3	TRBJ2-7	NA
CASSTPQGRNQPQHF	TGTGCCAGCAGTACGCCCCAGGGCCGCAATCAGCCCCAGCATTTT	NA	TRBV28	TRBJ1-5	NA